Listed below are T cell receptor beta chains from one sample, sequenced in a study of long-term antiretroviral therapy in people with HIV. Method: immunoSEQ multiplex PCR; TCRdb's copy keeps in-frame clones and lacks some. The data contain under 25,000 clones, over 75% of them singletons. Sample: unsorted PBMCs, taken 0.6 years after starting antiretroviral therapy. These receptors originate from a man in his 60s with HIV. CDR3s include the opening cysteine and the closing phenylalanine or tryptophan.

>TRBV4-1
CASSPLGTGLYGYTF
>TRBV10-3
CAINRQGNSYGYTF
>TRBV19
CASSIALGRYAEAFF
>TRBV10-3
CATRISVEQYF
>TRBV25-1
CASSEYQEGTEAFF
>TRBV23-1
CASSLRNTEAFF
>TRBV9
CASSPRTGGDEQYF
>TRBV18
CASSPRQESSYEQYF
>TRBV29-1
CSVRLAPDTQYF
>TRBV9
CASGTGTIYNEQFF
>TRBV7-3
CASSFGTGELFF
>TRBV6-6
CASSYSKVGNQPQHF
>TRBV5-5
CASSLYSGANVLTF
>TRBV28
CASSLPYQGLLGANVLTF
>TRBV5-1
CASSLAGKSSYNEQFF
>TRBV18
CASSRGSSGNTIYF
>TRBV11-1
CASGGGSSYNEQFF
>TRBV9
CASSVDLSSSYGYTF
>TRBV7-2
CASSFSGFSYEQYF
>TRBV6-5
CASSYSEADNEQFF
>TRBV10-3
CAISATPGQINTDTQYF
>TRBV9
CASSVDGGGAGTQYF
>TRBV2
CASREYNEQFF
>TRBV29-1
CSVLDSTYEQYF
>TRBV6-5
CASSVGTSKSYEQYF
>TRBV5-1
CASSSPDSSNEQFF
>TRBV5-8
CASSLLFYEQYF
>TRBV5-4
CASSSKKLLQEGYTQYF
>TRBV2
CASSSQGAHYGYTF
>TRBV25-1
CASSWTSGGLNEQFF
>TRBV5-6
CASSWRGGNQPQHF
>TRBV30
CAWSVGSFTDTQYF
>TRBV6-1
CASSGRGINTGELFF
>TRBV6-6
CASSAERQTYNEQFF
>TRBV18
CASSPFGQGNTEAFF
>TRBV19
CASSIQGILNSPLHF
>TRBV21-1
CASSKWDSSYEQYF
>TRBV6-5
CASKGQDAHGYTF
>TRBV21-1
CASSTKGVNTEAFF
>TRBV5-6
CASSLVQPYNEQFF
>TRBV6-5
CASSRDRGVGYTF
>TRBV6-1
CASSDTGQSTDTQYF
>TRBV7-3
CASSEATGSIYEQYF
>TRBV9
CASSVGRGPGQNTEAFF
>TRBV29-1
CSVEWQATADNEQFF
>TRBV5-1
CASSTDQGPVETQYF
>TRBV5-1
CASSLVVLPAGETQYF
>TRBV19
CASSIVSLGFNYGYTF
>TRBV7-8
CASSFAALAVLNEQFF
>TRBV9
CASSVGDYQETQYF
>TRBV5-4
CASSLRTSGGTDTQYF
>TRBV7-2
CASSLRQGDRYEQYF
>TRBV5-1
CASSLPAASDVGETQYF
>TRBV18
CASSSAGQGSNEQYF
>TRBV27
CASSLKQGGAYEQYF